Included here is one T cell receptor beta chain sequence, with context. The sample is drawn from a study of blood T cell repertoires in COVID-19. Overall study context: COVID-19 samples, acute and convalescent, were from the United States, Italy and Spain.

In the study's own analysis: Estimates of nucleated cell counts were drawn from the amplification of reference gene primers. Here immunoSEQ multiplex PCR was the method, and the copy in TCRdb shows in-frame clones only, minus some. Clone size and the V and J calls come from that table; the DNA yielded D and trimming. Found here are some 500,000 clones, less than 90% of them singletons; the top ten hold less than 9%. Seattle's cohort entered during active infection and was followed longitudinally. The length of the CDR3 is 12 residues. CDR1 MNHEY and CDR2 SVGAGI come from the germline V gene. Between the trimmed V and J ends, which lost 5 bases and 8 bases, there was a span of 10 bases.

The chain couples TRBV6-5 to TRBJ2-1; D is unresolved. This TCR was sampled from a woman in her forties or fifties with COVID-19, enrolled during active disease. The sequenced sample consisted of peripheral blood. CDR3 DNA sequence: TGTGCCAGCAGTAGAGGTATGGATGAGCAGTTCTTC. This codes for CASSRGMDEQFF.